This T cell receptor beta chain is from a study of cytomegalovirus exposure and HLA in healthy donors. Overall study context: Of a few hundred genotyped donors, 70% to 85% clustered with self-reported Caucasian donors.

Donors likely had unrecorded immune exposures despite being nominally healthy when sampled. The primer mix had 60 Vbeta and 13 Jbeta primers. Sequencing used immunoSEQ multiplex PCR; TCRdb keeps in-frame clones, though not all of them. This sample has about 69,000 clones, with around 68% found just once. V was pared by 2 bases and J by 0 bases, with 0 bases of the junction left unmatched. The CDR3 runs 16 residues. CDR1 is MNHNY and CDR2 is SVGAGI in the germline V gene (reference sequence). This receptor was identified in a woman younger than 45 in good health and CMV-seronegative. This chain joins TRBV6-6 and TRBJ2-3; 12 bases are shared with TRBD2. The source material was PBMCs. CDR3 sequence reads: CASSYGTSGSTDTQYF. The CDR3, as DNA: TGTGCCAGCAGTTACGGGACTAGCGGGAGCACAGATACGCAGTATTTT.